These 16 T cell receptor beta chains came from one sample sequenced in a study of CD8 T cells in Susac syndrome. The RNA input was roughly 0.45 to 1 ug, and it was reverse transcribed with random hexamers. TCRdb re-called the immunoSEQ multiplex PCR reads with MiXCR, one entry per CDR3 protein. The sample has over 80,000 distinct CDR3 sequences, over 85% seen once. The sample comprised CD8+ T cells from PBMCs. Every receptor here comes from a human donor in good health.

The chain recombines TRBV6-6 with TRBJ2-7; weak D call: TRBD2 (5 bases). V was pared by 5 bases and J by 3 bases, with 20 bases between. The length of the CDR3 is 16 residues. Germline CDR1 reads MNHNY; CDR2 reads SVGAGI (reference sequence). CDR3 residues: CASSPEGRVLVYEQYF. The CDR3 nucleotides are TGTGCCAGCAGTCCCGAGGGCCGAGTCCTGGTCTACGAGCAGTACTTC.

This chain joins TRBV5-1 and TRBJ1-5; TRBD1 matches at 8 bases. CDR1 and CDR2 from the germline V gene are SGHRS and YFSETQ. V lost 2 bases, J lost 2 bases, and 3 bases stayed unmatched. This CDR3 region has 15 residues. The CDR3 sequence is CASSLSGGGNQPQHF. The CDR3 nucleotides read TGCGCCAGCAGCTTATCAGGGGGCGGCAATCAGCCCCAGCATTTT.

The chain has TRBV19 and TRBJ1-2; 10 bases line up with TRBD1. Germline values: CDR1 LNHDA, CDR2 SQIVND (reference sequence). Germline trimming cut 5 bases from V and 8 bases from J; bases unmatched to any gene: 8. The CDR3 loop spans 14 amino acids. CDR3 loop: CASSLTGTGEGYTF. CDR3 in DNA: TGTGCCAGTAGTCTAACCGGGACAGGGGAAGGCTACACCTTC.

The chain is built from TRBV12-5 and TRBJ1-5; D unclear. CDR1 and CDR2 (germline): LGHNT, FRNRAP. Trimming stripped 3 bases from V and 2 bases from J, with 14 bases between. The CDR3 length is 16 residues. CDR3 bases: TGTGCTAGTGGTTTTGCTGGAGCGGACGGCAATCAGCCCCAGCATTTT. Translated, it gives CASGFAGADGNQPQHF.

The J gene is TRBJ2-7, the V gene TRBV7-2; possible D gene TRBD2, 6 bases. This CDR3 region has 15 residues. Germline CDR1 is SGHTA and CDR2 is FQGNSA. Trimming took 5 bases from V and 3 from J, leaving 17 bases between them. The CDR3 sequence is CASSPPGERGYEQYF. CDR3 bases: TGTGCCAGCAGCCCCCCGGGAGAGAGGGGCTACGAGCAGTACTTC.

V is TRBV13 and J is TRBJ1-2, with D tentatively TRBD1 (5 bases). Trimming removed 6 bases at V and 2 bases at J, with 10 bases between. Germline CDR1 reads PRHDT; CDR2 reads FYEKMQ (reference sequence). This CDR3 spans 13 amino acids. The CDR3 here is CASSDRLNYGYTF. CDR3 in DNA: TGTGCCAGCAGTGACAGATTGAACTATGGCTACACCTTC.

On this clonotype: Its ends do not fully match the called genes, so a read error is possible. V and J are TRBV6-6 and TRBJ2-7, with D tentatively TRBD2 (5 bases). The CDR3 is 16 amino acids. Germline loops: CDR1 MNHNY, CDR2 SVGAGI (reference sequence). In nucleotides, the CDR3 is TGTGCCAGCAGCTACTCCAATTTGGGGAGCTCCTACGAGCAGTACTTC. Residues: CASSYSNLGSSYEQYF.

J is TRBJ2-7 and V is TRBV27, with D perhaps matching TRBD2 (6 bases). Deletions cut 0 bases from V and 2 bases from J, with 8 bases between. From germline, CDR1 is MNHEY and CDR2 SMNVEV (reference sequence). The CDR3 sequence is 14 residues long. CDR3 bases: TGTGCCAGCAGTTTATCGGGACTTACCTACGAGCAGTACTTC. It specifies CASSLSGLTYEQYF.

CDR3 loop: CSGELAATTDTQYF. The CDR3 DNA follows: TGCAGCGGGGAACTAGCGGCCACCACAGATACGCAGTATTTT. This chain uses TRBV29-1 with TRBJ2-3; TRBD2 agrees at 8 bases. The V gene end was trimmed by 7 bases and the J gene end by 2 bases; junction bases not matched to a gene: 8. This CDR3 has 14 residues. Germline CDR1 reads SQVTM; CDR2 reads ANQGSEA.

This clonotype was seen a handful of times. The rearrangement links TRBV7-3 to TRBJ2-1; 10 bases map to TRBD2. V shed 0 bases, J shed 6 bases, and the junction held 2 bases outside the gene matches. This CDR3 has 15 residues. Germline CDR1 is SGHTA and CDR2 is FQGTGA. CDR3 in DNA: TGTGCCAGCAGCTTAACTAGCGGGGGGTTCAATGAGCAGTTCTTC. Translating it yields CASSLTSGGFNEQFF. Full variable domain (missing parts from reference TRBV7-3 and TRBJ2-1): GAGVSQTPSNKVTEKGKYVELRCDPISGHTALYWYRQSLGQGPEFLIYFQGTGAADDSGLPNDRFFAVRPEGSVSTLKIQRTERGDSAVYLCASSLTSGGFNEQFFGPGTRLTVL.

This sequence joins TRBV20-1 and TRBJ1-2, with a weak D call TRBD1 (6 bases). The V end was cut by 1 base, the J end by 3 bases, with 9 bases between. This CDR3 contains 13 residues. In germline, CDR1 is DFQATT, CDR2 SNEGSKA (reference sequence). The DNA of the CDR3 is TGCAGTGCTAGAGCAGGGGACGACTATGGCTACACCTTC. Protein sequence: CSARAGDDYGYTF.

The rearrangement links TRBV20-1 to TRBJ1-1; D is perhaps TRBD1 (5 bases). V was shortened by 6 bases and J by 5 bases, with 22 bases between the two germline ends. CDR1 and CDR2 from the germline V gene are DFQATT and SNEGSKA (reference sequence). This CDR3 comprises 15 residues. The CDR3 is CSALDDLRGWTEAFF. CDR3 in DNA: TGCAGTGCCCTTGACGACCTACGGGGGTGGACTGAAGCTTTCTTT.

This chain connects TRBV7-2 to TRBJ2-3, with a tentative D call TRBD2 (6 bases). The V and J ends lost 5 bases and 5 bases respectively, with 17 bases between them. Germline CDR1 and CDR2: SGHTA and FQGNSA. This CDR3 comprises 15 residues. The CDR3 reads CASSATGGEGDTQYF. DNA for the CDR3: TGTGCCAGCAGCGCAACCGGCGGGGAAGGAGATACGCAGTATTTT.

This chain links TRBV12-3 or TRBV12-4 with TRBJ2-7; D perhaps matches TRBD1 (6 bases). The CDR3 length is 13 residues. Trimming took 3 bases from V and 2 from J, leaving 8 bases between them. The CDR3 spells CASSLGHPYEQYF. The CDR3 nucleotides are TGTGCCAGCAGTTTGGGACACCCCTACGAGCAGTACTTC.

The rearrangement uses TRBV9 and TRBJ2-1; possibly TRBD1 or TRBD2 for D (6 bases each). This CDR3 has 13 amino acids. Looked up from germline, CDR1 is SGDLS and CDR2 is YYNGEE. The ends were cut back, 8 bases at V and 15 bases at J, with 24 bases in the middle. The CDR3 coding sequence is TGTGCCAGTCTCTCGGGGGCCAGGGGAGATCTGTTCTTC. This codes for CASLSGARGDLFF.

The chain employs TRBV9 and TRBJ2-7, with D unresolved. CDR3 length: 14 residues. V shed 4 bases and J shed 2 bases, with 13 bases lying between them. The germline V gene has CDR1 SGDLS and CDR2 YYNGEE. CDR3 coding DNA: TGTGCCAGCAGCTTCCGGACCGAGGCCTACGAGCAGTACTTC. Amino acids: CASSFRTEAYEQYF.